Detailed here is one T cell receptor (beta chain). This sample is drawn from a study of CD8 T cells in Susac syndrome. Random hexamers primed reverse transcription of about 0.5 to 1 ug RNA. The authors amplified TCR beta CDR3 across 54 Vbeta and 13 Jbeta using immunoSEQ multiplex PCR. MiXCR, run by TCRdb on the immunoSEQ multiplex PCR reads, gives a single entry per CDR3 protein. The data show 150,000 to 200,000 distinct CDR3 sequences, approximately 93% seen once. CD8+ and CD4+ T cells taken from blood had their TCR beta sequenced. The control participants were healthy donors, and these controls were matched with respect to both age and sex. Purification of the CD8+ and CD4+ T cells relied on negative isolation, and TEMRA cells underwent FACS enrichment. Source material: CD4+ T cells from PBMCs. The sequence derives from a human donor in good health.

CDR3 in DNA: TGTGCCAGCAGTGCGGCTGGGAGCTCCTATAATTCACCCCTCCACTTT. Its translation is CASSAAGSSYNSPLHF. The chain links TRBV27 to TRBJ1-6; D remains unclear. V gave up 5 bases and J gave up 0 bases, with 11 bases separating them. The CDR3 has 16 amino acids. CDR1 is MNHEY and CDR2 is SMNVEV in the germline V gene (reference sequence).